The 16 T cell receptor beta chains presented below share a single source sample, sequenced in a study of shared clonotypes between healthy human individuals (TCRdb year 2020). The library was generated by the immunoSEQ multiplex PCR assay. TCRdb's version of the immuneACCESS table is confined to in-frame rearrangements and falls short of the full clone set. An unresolved V gene accounts for under half of the shortfall where checked; the remainder is of unknown origin. This sample gives about 380,000 clones in total; around 96% of them show up just once. The ten largest clones take up 0.32% of the sample. The sample comprised memory CD8+ T cells sorted from blood. This sample's cell subset or site label indicates: CD45RO+ cells pooled with CCR7-negative TemRA cells. These receptors all stem from a man younger than 40 in good health.

The chain has TRBV13 and TRBJ2-4, with 12 nucleotides matching TRBD2. This CDR3 has 20 residues. Germline trimming cut 0 bases from V and 0 bases from J; bases unmatched to any gene: 9. Germline CDR1 reads PRHDT; CDR2 reads FYEKMQ (reference sequence). CDR3 bases: TGTGCCAGCAGCTTAGGGGTTCTAGCGGGAGGGATCTTAGCCAAAAACATTCAGTACTTC. This translates into CASSLGVLAGGILAKNIQYF.

J is TRBJ2-7 and V is TRBV9; maybe TRBD1 (6 bases). Trimming removed 3 bases from V and 1 base from J, with 11 bases in between. The V gene's germline CDR1 is SGDLS and CDR2 YYNGEE. The CDR3 extends over 14 amino acids. CDR3 residues: CASSGTVKSYEQYF. The CDR3 DNA sequence: TGTGCCAGCAGCGGGACAGTGAAGTCCTACGAGCAGTACTTC.

The rearrangement links TRBV19 to TRBJ2-1; TRBD2 matches 9 bases. The CDR3 sequence is 16 residues long. Looked up from germline, CDR1 is LNHDA and CDR2 is SQIVND (reference sequence). V shed 1 base, J shed 13 bases, and the junction held 14 bases outside the gene matches. The CDR3 coding sequence is TGTGCCAGTAGTATAGCCGGTAGCGGGAGCCCTTTCGCACAGTTCTTC. Its protein is CASSIAGSGSPFAQFF.

The chain carries TRBV25-1 and TRBJ2-7; TRBD2 matches 10 bases. Germline loops: CDR1 MGHDK, CDR2 SYGVNS. The length of the CDR3 is 16 residues. V shed 3 bases and J 2 bases; nucleotides not matched to a gene: 7. The CDR3 here is CASSDTGLAGAYEQYF. The CDR3 nucleotides read TGTGCCAGCAGTGATACTGGTCTAGCGGGGGCCTACGAGCAGTACTTC.

This clone was seen once. The chain uses TRBV12-2 and TRBJ1-5. TRBV12-2 is given as a pseudogene. The CDR3 runs to 13 residues. The CDR3 region has the DNA TGTGCAGGGAAGGGAAGTCGCAATCAGCCCCAGCATTTT. It translates to CAGKGSRNQPQHF.

The chain combines TRBV10-3 with TRBJ2-7, with 11 bases lining up with TRBD1. Germline V gene data show CDR1 as ENHRY and CDR2 as SYGVKD. The CDR3 spans 14 residues. After removal of 11 bases from V and 3 bases from J, the junction contained 9 bases not matched to a gene. CDR3 region: CAGSTGTGGYEQYF. The CDR3 DNA reads TGTGCCGGTTCAACGGGGACAGGGGGCTACGAGCAGTACTTC.

The chain uses TRBV2 and TRBJ2-5; maybe TRBD2 (7 bases). CDR1 is SNHLY, CDR2 FYNNEI, per germline. Trimming shortened V by 11 bases and J by 4 bases, and 20 bases separated the two germline ends. The CDR3 runs to 14 residues. CDR3 amino acids: CAGAPGGGGETQYF. As DNA, the CDR3 is TGTGCCGGGGCCCCCGGGGGAGGGGGAGAGACCCAGTACTTC.

The genes are TRBV5-1 and TRBJ2-3, with TRBD2 identical over 9 bases. The V gene's germline CDR1 is SGHRS and CDR2 YFSETQ. J gave up 5 bases and V 1 base, and 5 bases lay outside the gene matches. The CDR3 runs 15 residues. Written as DNA, the CDR3 is TGCGCCAGCAGCTTGAGTAGCGGGAGAATAGATACGCAGTATTTT. Amino acids: CASSLSSGRIDTQYF.

The V and J genes are TRBV27 and TRBJ2-5, with TRBD1 as a possible D gene (6 bases). In germline, CDR1 is MNHEY, CDR2 SMNVEV (reference sequence). V lost 9 bases to trimming and J lost 5 bases, with 22 bases between them. The CDR3 loop spans 15 amino acids. CDR3 in DNA: TGTGCCAGTAGAAAAAACTTCCATAGGGGGGAGACCCAGTACTTC. It yields the protein CASRKNFHRGETQYF.

The genes are TRBV6-6 and TRBJ1-1; D perhaps matches TRBD1 (5 bases). Looked up from germline, CDR1 is MNHNY and CDR2 is SVGAGI (reference sequence). Trimming shortened V by 6 bases and J by 1 base, and 9 bases separated the two germline ends. The CDR3 extends over 13 amino acids. In DNA, the CDR3 is TGTGCCAGCAGGAGGGGAGGGAACACTGAAGCTTTCTTT. It specifies CASRRGGNTEAFF.

The chain uses TRBV6-5 and TRBJ1-2, with D unresolved. The CDR3 is made up of 13 amino acids. V was pared by 7 bases and J by 8 bases, with 17 bases between. Germline assignment: CDR1 MNHEY and CDR2 SVGAGI. CDR3 region: CASTNVGVGGYTF. CDR3 coding DNA: TGTGCCAGCACCAACGTCGGGGTGGGGGGCTACACCTTC.

The CDR3 sequence: CASSLTERGYEQYF. The CDR3, as DNA: TGTGCCAGCAGCCTGACTGAGCGGGGCTACGAGCAGTACTTC. The chain couples TRBV6-6 to TRBJ2-7, with TRBD2 matching over 7 bases. CDR1 and CDR2 (germline): MNHNY, SVGAGI (reference sequence). The CDR3 is made up of 14 amino acids. V lost 6 bases, J lost 3 bases, and 8 bases stayed unmatched.

This chain connects TRBV5-5 to TRBJ1-4; no firm D call. The V end lost 0 bases, the J end lost 0 bases, and 3 bases lay between the germline ends. From germline, CDR1 is SGHKS and CDR2 YYEKEE (reference sequence). The length of the CDR3 is 14 residues. The CDR3 sequence is CASSLGATNEKLFF. The CDR3 DNA reads as TGTGCCAGCAGCTTGGGGGCAACTAATGAAAAACTGTTTTTT.

The genes are TRBV28 and TRBJ1-1; D may be TRBD1 (5 bases). The CDR3 is 12 residues long. CDR1 and CDR2 from the germline V gene are MDHEN and SYDVKM. Between the trimmed V and J ends, which lost 5 bases and 4 bases, there was a span of 8 bases. The CDR3 loop is CASSGGTTEAFF. The CDR3 DNA is TGTGCCAGCAGTGGTGGGACCACTGAAGCTTTCTTT.

This clone was counted a single time. The chain uses TRBV7-9 and TRBJ2-1; 7 bases fit TRBD2. Trimming at V came to 3 bases and at J to 9 bases, leaving 11 bases not matched to a gene. The CDR3 has 15 amino acids. The germline V gene has CDR1 SEHNR and CDR2 FQNEAQ (reference sequence). The CDR3 protein is CASSFLSGKESEQFF. CDR3 DNA: TGTGCCAGCAGCTTCTTAAGCGGGAAGGAGAGTGAGCAGTTCTTC.

V usage is TRBV10-2 and J usage is TRBJ1-3; TRBD1 aligns across 8 bases. Germline CDR1 reads WSHSY; CDR2 reads SAAADI. The V and J ends lost 8 bases and 1 base, in that order; junction bases with no gene match: 4. The CDR3 loop spans 14 amino acids. In nucleotides, the CDR3 is TGCGCCAGCGATACAGGGGGTTCTGGAAACACCATATATTTT. Translated: CASDTGGSGNTIYF.